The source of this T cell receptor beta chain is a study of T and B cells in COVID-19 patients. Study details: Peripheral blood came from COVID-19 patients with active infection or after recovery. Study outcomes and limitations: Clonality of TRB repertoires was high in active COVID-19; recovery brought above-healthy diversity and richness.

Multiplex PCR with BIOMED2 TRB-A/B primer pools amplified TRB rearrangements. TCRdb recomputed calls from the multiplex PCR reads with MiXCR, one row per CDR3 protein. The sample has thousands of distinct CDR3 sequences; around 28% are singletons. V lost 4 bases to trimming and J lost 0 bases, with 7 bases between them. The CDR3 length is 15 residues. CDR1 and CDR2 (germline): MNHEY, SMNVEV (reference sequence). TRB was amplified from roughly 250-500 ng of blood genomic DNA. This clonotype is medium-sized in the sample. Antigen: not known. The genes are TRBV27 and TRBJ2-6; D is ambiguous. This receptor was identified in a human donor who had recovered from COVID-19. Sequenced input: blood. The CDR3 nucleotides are TGTGCCAGCAGTTCAAGGTCCTCTGGGGCCAACGTCCTGACTTTC. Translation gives CASSSRSSGANVLTF. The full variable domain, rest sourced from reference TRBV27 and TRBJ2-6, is EAQVTQNPRYLITVTGKKLTVTCSQNMNHEYMSWYRQDPGLGLRQIYYSMNVEVTDKGDVPEGYKVSRKEKRNFPLILESPSPNQTSLYFCASSSRSSGANVLTFGAGSRLTVL.